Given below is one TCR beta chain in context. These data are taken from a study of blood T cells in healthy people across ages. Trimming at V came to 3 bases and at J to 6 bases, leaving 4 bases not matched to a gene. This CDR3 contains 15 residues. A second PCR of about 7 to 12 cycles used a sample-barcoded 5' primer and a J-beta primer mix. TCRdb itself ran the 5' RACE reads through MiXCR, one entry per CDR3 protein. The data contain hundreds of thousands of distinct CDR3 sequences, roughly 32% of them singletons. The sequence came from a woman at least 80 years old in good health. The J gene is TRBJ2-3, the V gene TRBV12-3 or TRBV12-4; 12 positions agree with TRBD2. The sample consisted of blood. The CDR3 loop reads CASSLRLAGEDTQYF. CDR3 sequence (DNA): TGTGCCAGCAGTTTGAGACTAGCGGGAGAGGATACGCAGTATTTT.